This T cell receptor beta chain was identified in a study of spatial heterogeneity in lung cancer. From the 5' RACE reads, TCRdb called clonotypes with MiXCR, one entry per CDR3 protein. The sample shows 60,000 to 65,000 distinct CDR3 sequences, roughly 8% of them seen only once. Germline CDR1 is SGHTA and CDR2 is FQGTGA. This CDR3 is built from 19 residues. Trimming cost V 2 bases and J 1 base, with 21 bases left between them. Time point given: sample taken at primary tumor resection. Without sorting, whole RNA was sequenced from tumor, nontumor lung or frozen PBMC. Samples were obtained from 70 or so donors, all untreated early-stage non-small cell lung cancer patients.

Sequences were derived from PBMCs, sampled at surgery. The V and J genes are TRBV7-3 and TRBJ1-5; D is unclear. The receptor was isolated from a female donor with early-stage non-small cell lung cancer. The CDR3 sequence: CASSLGVPAEINSNQPQHF. The CDR3 DNA is TGTGCCAGCAGCTTAGGAGTTCCGGCGGAAATCAACAGCAATCAGCCCCAGCATTTT.